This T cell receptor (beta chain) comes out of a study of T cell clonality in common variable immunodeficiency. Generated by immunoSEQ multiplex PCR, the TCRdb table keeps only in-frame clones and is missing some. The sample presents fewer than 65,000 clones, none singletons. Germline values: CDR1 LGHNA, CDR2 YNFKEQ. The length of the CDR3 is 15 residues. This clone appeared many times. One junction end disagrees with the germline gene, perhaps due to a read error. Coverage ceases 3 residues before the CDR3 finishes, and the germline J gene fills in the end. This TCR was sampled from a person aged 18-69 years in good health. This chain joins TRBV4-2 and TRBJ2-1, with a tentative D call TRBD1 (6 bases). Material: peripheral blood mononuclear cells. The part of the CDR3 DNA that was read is TGCGCCAGCAGCCAAGACCTTGTCAGGGGCAGTGAG. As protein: CASSQDLVRGSE. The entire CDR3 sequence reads CASSQDLVRGSEQFF.